Following are 8 T cell receptor beta chains from one sample sequenced in a study of follicular helper T cells after annual influenza vaccination. Time point noted: 2014-2015 season, pre-vaccination. Using immunoSEQ multiplex PCR, the repertoire was profiled, and TCRdb retains in-frame clones only, with some absent. The sample consists of around 25,000 clones, approximately 80% of them appearing once. This sample comprised CXCR5+ CD38- circulating T follicular helper cells from blood, obtained on the day of influenza vaccination. Subset reported: circulating Tfh, non-naive CD4+CXCR5+PD-1+ (ICOS+CD38+ or ICOS-CD38-). The receptors shown here come from an adult who received the influenza vaccine.

V is TRBV18 and J is TRBJ2-1; 8 nucleotides align to TRBD1. This CDR3 spans 14 amino acids. The trim removed 6 bases at V and 1 base at J, leaving 2 bases unmatched. Germline V gene lookup returns CDR1 KGHSH and CDR2 LQKENI. For the CDR3, the DNA is TGTGCCAGCTCCCGGGACAGGTCCTACAATGAGCAGTTCTTC. This sequence encodes CASSRDRSYNEQFF.

This clone occurred once. The chain carries TRBV6-4 and TRBJ2-1; 14 bases fit TRBD2. CDR1 is MRHNA and CDR2 is SNTAGT in the germline V gene. CDR3 length: 17 residues. J gave up 1 base and V 6 bases, and 5 bases lay outside the gene matches. CDR3 amino acids: CASSGTSGSGSYNEQFF. The CDR3, as DNA: TGTGCCAGCAGCGGGACTAGCGGGAGTGGGTCCTACAATGAGCAGTTCTTC.

This rearrangement joins TRBV10-1 to TRBJ2-2; D possibly corresponds to TRBD1 (6 bases). The CDR3 covers 13 residues. V was trimmed by 6 bases and J by 4 bases, leaving 9 bases between them. Germline lookup yields CDR1 WNHNN and CDR2 SYGVQD (reference sequence). As DNA, the CDR3 is TGCGCCAGCAGACAGGGTTTCACCGGGGAGCTGTTTTTT. Translation gives CASRQGFTGELFF.

The V and J genes are TRBV6-5 and TRBJ1-2; TRBD1 agrees at 8 bases. With V trimmed by 6 bases and J by 0 bases, 6 bases remained unmatched. In germline, CDR1 is MNHEY, CDR2 SVGAGI. The CDR3 runs 15 residues. CDR3 protein: CASRDRESTNYGYTF. The CDR3 bases are TGTGCCAGCAGGGACAGGGAATCGACTAACTATGGCTACACCTTC.

V gene TRBV28 combines with J gene TRBJ2-3; 12 bases map to TRBD2. V lost 5 bases to trimming and J lost 2 bases; unmatched junction nucleotides: 8. Germline V gives CDR1 MDHEN, CDR2 SYDVKM. The CDR3 has 17 amino acids. CDR3 amino acids: CASSPTGLAGVTDTQYF. CDR3 in DNA: TGTGCCAGCAGTCCCACGGGACTAGCGGGTGTCACAGATACGCAGTATTTT.

The rearrangement uses TRBV21-1 and TRBJ2-3; the table's D call, TRBD2, was not checked against the DNA. TRBV21-1 is flagged as a pseudogene. The CDR3 runs to 15 residues. In DNA form, the CDR3 reads TGTGCCAGCAGCGGAGCGGGGGGCCGCACAGATACGCAGTATTTT. Protein sequence: CASSGAGGRTDTQYF.

The chain employs TRBV2 and TRBJ2-5, with 7 bases that match TRBD1. The CDR3 runs to 14 residues. The germline gives CDR1 SNHLY, CDR2 FYNNEI. Germline trimming cut 6 bases from V and 2 bases from J; bases unmatched to any gene: 6. The CDR3 DNA follows: TGTGCCAGCAGGCCGGGACAGCAACAAGAGACCCAGTACTTC. Amino acids: CASRPGQQQETQYF.

This chain joins TRBV29-1 and TRBJ2-1; 14 nucleotides match TRBD2. The CDR3 totals 14 residues. The trim removed 8 bases at V and 10 bases at J, leaving 10 bases unmatched. Germline assignment: CDR1 SQVTM and CDR2 ANQGSEA. The CDR3 coding sequence is TGCAGCCTGGCGGGACTAGCGGGAGTGGGGGAGCAGTTCTTC. It codes for CSLAGLAGVGEQFF.